This T cell receptor beta chain stems from a study of T cell changes during pregnancy in multiple sclerosis. Germline V lookup: CDR1 LNHDA, CDR2 SQIVND (reference sequence). The CDR3 totals 15 residues. Trimming at V came to 8 bases and at J to 4 bases, leaving 10 bases not matched to a gene. Assay: immunoSEQ multiplex PCR; the TCRdb copy retains only in-frame clones and omits some. The sample contains approximately 11,000 clones, 85% to 95% of which appear only once. V usage is TRBV19 and J usage is TRBJ1-4; 7 nucleotides agree with TRBD1. The sequence was obtained from a female donor with multiple sclerosis, enrolled in a pregnancy study. Sample: CD4+ T cells from peripheral blood mononuclear cells, taken before pregnancy. The CDR3 reads CASRAAGQLNEKLFF. In nucleotides, the CDR3 is TGTGCCAGTCGTGCGGCGGGACAGCTTAATGAAAAACTGTTTTTT.